The T cell receptor (beta chain) described here comes from a study of a mutant IDH1 vaccine in newly diagnosed glioma (dated by TCRdb to the early 2020s). With regard to the full study: Patients received eight vaccinations in weeks 1, 3, 5, 7, 11, 15, 19 and 23, corresponding to visits V03 through V10. In the chemotherapy-containing groups, vaccination started alongside temozolomide cycles, whereas in patients who had radiotherapy alone it started 4-6 weeks after radiotherapy. Of the 32 patients who were treated, around 62% were male and about 40% were female, and the mean age was about 37 years. Before enrollment, most patients had been given radiochemotherapy with temozolomide as standard therapy, while the rest had received either radiotherapy alone or temozolomide alone. Peripheral blood was collected at six visits: V03 (baseline), V05, V07, V10, V12 and V13. Longitudinal TCRB deep sequencing was performed for about 25 treated patients wherever samples were available for exploratory analyses.

The library was built by means of the immunoSEQ multiplex PCR assay. Rearranged TCR beta chain sequences were amplified using the hsTCRB Kit according to the manufacturer's protocol. An Illumina MiSeq was used to sequence the TCRB libraries. In the paper's pipeline: The proprietary platform of the kit vendor was used for demultiplexing, trimming and gene mapping. TCRdb obtained this table from immuneACCESS and retained in-frame rearrangements with V and J assigned. These tables miss some clones; where compared with another copy, unresolved V genes account for less than half of the shortfall, and the remainder is unexplained. That table supplies the V and J calls and clone size; D and trimming were determined from the DNA. This sample is represented by about 21,000 clones; 85% to 90% of them were singletons. Of the sample, around 6% falls within the top ten clones. Explained via the paper, the time point label denotes: week 11, during vaccination. A 20-mer mutant IDH1 peptide at 300 micrograms in Montanide made up each vaccine dose, which was injected subcutaneously together with topical imiquimod. All donors had newly diagnosed IDH1-mutant astrocytomas of WHO grade 3 or 4 that showed loss of nuclear ATRX. The samples were drawn from NOA16, a multicentre, single-arm, open-label phase I trial in Germany that tested a mutant IDH1 peptide vaccine in humans for the first time. Genomic DNA for TCRB sequencing was extracted from EDTA blood using the DNeasy Blood and Tissue Kit.

The trim is 0 bases for V and 2 bases for J, with a gap of 10 bases between the germline ends. The CDR3 runs 15 amino acids, cysteine and phenylalanine included. The kept DNA is CDR3 alone, 45 bases in frame from the first base. For CDR1 and CDR2, the germline V gene lists MNHEY and SVGAGI. Overall results and qualifications from the work: Changes in the top peripheral T cell clonotypes picked up by TCRB sequencing did not appear to be linked to pseudoprogression. PBMC samples for TCRB deep sequencing were selected based on availability. Immune responses induced by the vaccine were seen in approximately 93% of patients across multiple MHC alleles. It was noted by the authors that analyses of patient blood samples could not be reproduced owing to sample limitations.

Remarks on this clone: Its antigen is unknown. Within one base of it there is no much larger clone, and no base qualities were kept.

The chain was built from TRBV6-5 and TRBJ1-2; D gene: possibly TRBD1, on 5 matching bases. The clonotype was recovered from a middle-aged woman with glioma. The sequences come from PBMCs, collected from a glioma patient whose treatment included an IDH1 peptide vaccine. The DNA sequence follows: TGTGCCAGCAGTTACTCGGGACGGACCAACTATGGCTACACCTTC. Its protein is CASSYSGRTNYGYTF.